Each of the 19 T cell receptor beta chains below was sequenced from the same sample in a study of CD8+CD57+ T cells in acquired aplastic anemia. CD8+CD57+ cell expansion had been shown by flow cytometry in patients chosen for sequencing. Investigators profiled TCR beta VDJ and CDR3 from genomic DNA template. Each CDR3 protein is one row after TCRdb ran MiXCR on the reads. The table lists under 200,000 distinct CDR3 sequences, 48% of them singletons. Sample: sorted CD4+, CD8+, or CD8+CD57+ T cells (not recorded which) from PBMCs. The receptors were sampled from a human donor with aplastic anemia.

V usage is TRBV5-5 and J usage is TRBJ1-1; no clear D gene. Germline V gene sequence: CDR1 SGHKS, CDR2 YYEKEE (reference sequence). Trimming took off 0 bases at V and 7 bases at J, with 10 bases between the two ends. The CDR3 has 13 amino acids. The CDR3 spells CASSLGRRHEAFF. In DNA, the CDR3 is TGTGCCAGCAGCTTGGGCAGGCGCCATGAAGCTTTCTTT.

The rearrangement joins TRBV20-1 to TRBJ1-6, with D hard to call. Germline-derived CDR1 and CDR2 are DFQATT and SNEGSKA (reference sequence). V lost 3 bases and J lost 10, with 13 bases in between. The CDR3 is 13 amino acids. The CDR3 DNA follows: TGCAGTGCTAGTAGCCTGGGCAGGTCACCCCTCCACTTT. This encodes CSASSLGRSPLHF.

This clonotype was counted ten times or more. The chain has TRBV19 and TRBJ2-5; 9 bases are shared with TRBD1. J gave up 6 bases and V 5 bases, and 7 bases lay outside the gene matches. The CDR3 sequence is 14 residues long. The germline gives CDR1 LNHDA, CDR2 SQIVND (reference sequence). For the CDR3, the DNA is TGTGCCAGTAGTGTGACAGGGGGGGGGCAGACCCAGTACTTC. Translation: CASSVTGGGQTQYF.

At least ten counts were recorded for this clonotype. The genes are TRBV3-1 and TRBJ1-5; no reliable D call. Trimming took 4 bases from V and 0 from J, leaving 4 bases between them. This CDR3 is built from 13 residues. Looked up from germline, CDR1 is LGHDT and CDR2 is YNNKEL (reference sequence). The CDR3 DNA reads TGTGCCAGCAGCCGCAATAGCAATCAGCCCCAGCATTTT. Protein product: CASSRNSNQPQHF.

The chain combines TRBV29-1 with TRBJ2-7; 8 positions match TRBD1. Trimming at V came to 4 bases and at J to 4 bases, leaving 3 bases not matched to a gene. The CDR3 is made up of 12 amino acids. CDR1 SQVTM and CDR2 ANQGSEA come from the germline V gene. The CDR3 DNA is TGCAGCGTTGGGACAGGGCGATACGAGCAGTACTTC. The encoded protein is CSVGTGRYEQYF.

There are a few counts of this clonotype. J is TRBJ1-1 and V is TRBV20-1, with D possibly TRBD1 on 6 matching bases. V was clipped by 5 bases and J by 0 bases, with 13 bases between them. Germline CDR1 and CDR2: DFQATT and SNEGSKA (reference sequence). The CDR3 contains 14 residues. The CDR3 reads CSAEGGGMNTEAFF. The CDR3 nucleotides are TGCAGTGCTGAGGGGGGCGGGATGAACACTGAAGCTTTCTTT.

For this clonotype: A much larger clonotype is one base distant, so this may be a read error. The J gene is TRBJ1-1, the V gene TRBV11-1, with a weak D call TRBD1 (6 bases). Trimming took off 2 bases at V and 4 bases at J, with 11 bases between the two ends. This CDR3 comprises 14 residues. Looked up from germline, CDR1 is SGHAT and CDR2 is FQDESV (reference sequence). The CDR3 nucleotides read TGTGCCAGCAGCTTACGGGGGCTAGGCACTGAAGCTTTCTTT. Protein product: CASSLRGLGTEAFF.

This clonotype was counted at least ten times. The chain joins TRBV4-1 to TRBJ1-3, with D possibly TRBD1 on 6 matching bases. CDR1 and CDR2 (germline): MGHRA, YSYEKL. Trimming left V 3 bases short and J 4 bases short, with 10 bases between. The CDR3 loop spans 14 amino acids. The CDR3 is CASSHRQVGNTIYF. As DNA, the CDR3 is TGCGCCAGCAGCCATCGACAGGTCGGAAACACCATATATTTT.

The table lists this clonotype with many counts. The gene calls are TRBV7-8 and TRBJ1-5, with unresolved D. The CDR3 sequence is 15 residues long. Per the germline V gene, CDR1 is SGHVS and CDR2 is FQNEAQ. The V and J ends lost 2 bases and 4 bases respectively, with 12 bases between them. The CDR3 nucleotides read TGTGCCAGCAGCTTACGCGGCGGCGCGAATCAGCCCCAGCATTTT. Translation gives CASSLRGGANQPQHF.

This chain links TRBV2 with TRBJ2-5; D is ambiguous. The CDR3 runs to 13 residues. Germline V CDR1 and CDR2: SNHLY, FYNNEI. Trimming took 6 bases from V and 2 from J, leaving 10 bases between them. CDR3 loop: CASSKDRQETQYF. The CDR3, as DNA: TGTGCCAGCAGCAAGGATAGACAAGAGACCCAGTACTTC.

The rearrangement uses TRBV7-2 and TRBJ2-5, with 7 bases lining up with TRBD1. V was clipped by 4 bases and J by 4 bases; unmatched bases: 3. CDR1 and CDR2 (germline): SGHTA, FQGNSA. CDR3 length equals 13 residues. The CDR3 sequence is CASSSRQGETQYF. CDR3 nucleotide sequence: TGTGCCAGCAGCTCCAGACAGGGAGAGACCCAGTACTTC.

This clonotype was detected a few times. The rearrangement links TRBV25-1 to TRBJ1-6; no clear D. V was pared by 1 base and J by 8 bases, with 12 bases between. The CDR3 runs to 15 residues. Germline V CDR1 and CDR2: MGHDK, SYGVNS. The CDR3 DNA reads TGTGCCAGCAGTGAATTGGTCCCCAGTTATTCACCCCTCCACTTT. Translated: CASSELVPSYSPLHF.

In this sample, this clonotype turned up many times. The chain employs TRBV4-2 and TRBJ2-1; 9 bases match TRBD2. Per germline, CDR1 LGHNA and CDR2 YNFKEQ. The ends lost 3 bases at V and 0 bases at J; junction bases unmatched: 0. This CDR3 comprises 15 residues. CDR3 sequence reads: CASSQTSGSYNEQFF. The CDR3, as DNA: TGTGCCAGCAGCCAGACTAGCGGCTCCTACAATGAGCAGTTCTTC.

This clonotype was observed a handful of times. The V call is TRBV7-9, the J call TRBJ1-1, with unresolved D. The CDR3 has 12 amino acids. Germline CDR1 SEHNR, CDR2 FQNEAQ (reference sequence). V lost 3 bases to trimming and J lost 3 bases, with 5 bases between them. Here the CDR3 reads CASSFDHTEAFF. The CDR3 coding sequence is TGTGCCAGCAGCTTCGACCACACTGAAGCTTTCTTT.

V usage is TRBV19 and J usage is TRBJ1-1; D call uncertain. Germline-derived CDR1 and CDR2 are LNHDA and SQIVND (reference sequence). The V end was cut by 5 bases, the J end by 0 bases, with 13 bases between. The CDR3 is 15 residues long. The CDR3 nucleotides are TGTGCCAGTAGTCTAGGGAACAACATGAACACTGAAGCTTTCTTT. Its translation is CASSLGNNMNTEAFF.

Note on this clonotype: A much larger clone differs from this one at a single base, so this may be a read error. The rearrangement uses TRBV7-8 and TRBJ2-7; D perhaps matches TRBD1 (6 bases). The CDR3 contains 16 residues. CDR1 and CDR2 (germline): SGHVS, FQNEAQ. The V gene lost 5 bases and the J gene lost 5 bases, with 22 bases spanning the gap. The CDR3 reads CASSRGQHNGVNEQYF. The CDR3 region has the DNA TGTGCCAGCAGCAGAGGACAGCATAATGGGGTGAACGAGCAGTACTTC.

V is TRBV20-1 and J is TRBJ1-1, with D unresolved. The CDR3 length is 15 residues. CDR1 DFQATT and CDR2 SNEGSKA come from the germline V gene (reference sequence). V shed 0 bases and J shed 1 base, with 12 bases lying between them. CDR3 in amino acids: CSARDVRVSNTEAFF. CDR3 DNA sequence: TGCAGTGCTAGAGATGTTCGGGTTTCGAACACTGAAGCTTTCTTT.

Regarding this clonotype: A single base separates this from a much larger clone, so it may be a read error. The rearrangement uses TRBV24-1 and TRBJ2-5; D remains ambiguous. CDR1 is KGHDR and CDR2 is SFDVKD in the germline V gene. This CDR3 is built from 13 residues. The V and J ends lost 11 bases and 7 bases respectively, with 19 bases between them. The CDR3 loop reads CASGYSKGLTQYF. The CDR3 DNA reads TGTGCCAGCGGTTACTCGAAAGGGCTGACCCAGTACTTC.

This sequence joins TRBV10-3 and TRBJ2-2; TRBD2 is a possible D gene (6 bases). This CDR3 has 17 residues. The V end was cut by 2 bases, the J end by 1 base, with 14 bases between. Germline values: CDR1 ENHRY, CDR2 SYGVKD. CDR3 in DNA: TGTGCCATCAGTGAGCCCCGGGACTTCCTGAACACCGGGGAGCTGTTTTTT. It is translated as CAISEPRDFLNTGELFF.